The 28 T cell receptor beta chains in this list originate from one sample, sequenced in a study of shared clonotypes between healthy human individuals. The assay was immunoSEQ multiplex PCR, and TCRdb's table has in-frame clones only and misses some. The table shows hundreds of thousands of clones, with approximately 79% occurring only once. Specimen: memory CD4+ T cells sorted from blood. Described subset: CD45RA-negative fraction. These receptors originate from a woman aged 25 to 39 in good health.

This clone appeared a few times. The CDR3: CASSLLWDGRNEAFF. CDR3 DNA sequence: TGTGCCAGCAGTTTATTGTGGGACGGACGAAATGAAGCTTTCTTT. The chain has TRBV28 and TRBJ1-1; perhaps TRBD1 as D (5 bases). Germline CDR1 is MDHEN and CDR2 is SYDVKM. V lost 1 base, J lost 7 bases, and 16 bases lay in between. This CDR3 has 15 residues.

J is TRBJ2-3 and V is TRBV5-1; D is perhaps TRBD1 (5 bases). Trimming shortened V by 0 bases and J by 1 base, and 6 bases separated the two germline ends. Germline CDR1 reads SGHRS; CDR2 reads YFSETQ. The CDR3 totals 14 residues. Written as DNA, the CDR3 is TGCGCCAGCAGCTTGGACAGGCGCACAGATACGCAGTATTTT. This encodes CASSLDRRTDTQYF.

This clone came up once. The chain combines TRBV4-1 with TRBJ1-5; TRBD1 agrees at 9 bases. CDR3 length: 13 amino acids. J was trimmed by 8 bases and V by 4 bases; bases with no gene match: 3. The germline CDR1 and CDR2 sequences are MGHRA and YSYEKL. CDR3 protein: CASSRQGEEPQHF. The CDR3 DNA is TGCGCCAGCAGCCGACAGGGGGAGGAGCCCCAGCATTTT.

The chain recombines TRBV14 with TRBJ1-2, with TRBD1 identical over 8 bases. The V gene's germline CDR1 is SGHDN and CDR2 FVKESK. The trim removed 2 bases at V and 4 bases at J, leaving 9 bases unmatched. This CDR3 is built from 16 residues. The CDR3 DNA reads as TGTGCCAGCAGCCAACTCCCGGGACAGGACTTCTATGGCTACACCTTC. As protein: CASSQLPGQDFYGYTF.

The chain carries TRBV18 and TRBJ1-2; 8 bases align to TRBD1. Unmatched junction bases numbered 9, after V lost 5 bases and J lost 4 bases. This CDR3 is built from 15 residues. The germline gives CDR1 KGHSH, CDR2 LQKENI. For the CDR3, the DNA is TGTGCCAGCTCAACGACAGGGGAGTACGGCTATGGCTACACCTTC. Translated: CASSTTGEYGYGYTF.

The chain employs TRBV6-1 and TRBJ2-3, with D perhaps given as TRBD1 or TRBD2 (7 bases each). The germline V and J ends were trimmed by 2 bases and 0 bases, with 12 bases remaining between them. The CDR3 runs to 16 residues. Germline CDR1 MNHNS, CDR2 SASEGT. CDR3 amino acids: CASSEWEGASTDTQYF. The CDR3 DNA is TGTGCCAGCAGTGAATGGGAGGGGGCCAGCACAGATACGCAGTATTTT.

The CDR3 nucleotides read TGTGCCAGCAGCTTCCCCTTCCGGACAGGGAGAAGTCAGCCCCAGCATTTT. The encoded protein is CASSFPFRTGRSQPQHF. The gene calls are TRBV7-2 and TRBJ1-5; 8 bases map to TRBD1. The CDR3 length is 17 residues. Germline V gives CDR1 SGHTA, CDR2 FQGNSA. V lost 3 bases, J lost 6 bases, and 13 bases stayed unmatched.

The V gene is TRBV27, the J gene TRBJ2-1; 7 bases agree with TRBD1. CDR1 and CDR2 from the germline V gene are MNHEY and SMNVEV (reference sequence). The V and J ends lost 7 bases and 5 bases, in that order; junction bases with no gene match: 8. The CDR3 sequence is 14 residues long. This chain's CDR3 is CASNLQGPNNEQFF. DNA for the CDR3: TGTGCCAGCAACCTACAGGGGCCTAACAATGAGCAGTTCTTC.

The V call is TRBV28, the J call TRBJ2-5, with TRBD2 identical over 10 bases. Germline CDR1 and CDR2: MDHEN and SYDVKM. CDR3 length: 16 amino acids. The V segment lost 7 bases and the J segment 2 bases; nucleotides outside the gene matches: 10. The CDR3 loop reads CASKLAGSLGQETQYF. Written as DNA, the CDR3 is TGTGCCAGCAAACTAGCGGGATCACTGGGACAAGAGACCCAGTACTTC.

Ten or more counts support this clone. The chain has TRBV7-9 and TRBJ2-5; 10 nucleotides line up with TRBD1. This CDR3 has 15 residues. CDR1 is SEHNR and CDR2 is FQNEAQ in the germline V gene (reference sequence). The ends lost 5 bases at V and 5 bases at J; junction bases unmatched: 8. Here the CDR3 DNA reads TGTGCCAGCAGCCGGGGACAGGGGATCGGGGAGACCCAGTACTTC. Translated: CASSRGQGIGETQYF.

The V gene is TRBV7-3, the J gene TRBJ2-1, with D tentatively TRBD2 (6 bases). CDR3 length equals 15 residues. Trimming removed 2 bases at V and 9 bases at J, with 17 bases between. Per the germline V gene, CDR1 is SGHTA and CDR2 is FQGTGA. The CDR3 reads CASSLDGGPRSEQFF. The DNA of the CDR3 is TGTGCCAGCAGCTTAGACGGGGGACCCAGGAGTGAGCAGTTCTTC.

The V call is TRBV28, the J call TRBJ2-1; 12 bases map to TRBD2. CDR1 is MDHEN and CDR2 is SYDVKM in the germline V gene. J gave up 2 bases and V 4 bases, and 0 bases lay outside the gene matches. The CDR3 totals 15 residues. The CDR3 DNA reads TGTGCCAGCAGTTGGACTAGCGGGGCCTACAATGAGCAGTTCTTC. It encodes CASSWTSGAYNEQFF.

The genes are TRBV28 and TRBJ2-7; 7 nucleotides line up with TRBD2. V gave up 5 bases and J gave up 3 bases; unmatched junction bases: 10. Per germline, CDR1 MDHEN and CDR2 SYDVKM. CDR3 length: 15 amino acids. In DNA form, the CDR3 reads TGTGCCAGCAGTCCCGGGGATCTAGCGGACTACGAGCAGTACTTC. Residues: CASSPGDLADYEQYF.

The chain couples TRBV2 to TRBJ2-7; D might be TRBD1 (6 bases). Germline V gene lookup returns CDR1 SNHLY and CDR2 FYNNEI. V shed 5 bases and J shed 3 bases, with 11 bases lying between them. The CDR3 runs 13 residues. In DNA, the CDR3 is TGTGCCAGCAGTCGGCAGGGGCGCTACGAGCAGTACTTC. Encoded protein: CASSRQGRYEQYF.

The chain carries TRBV5-1 and TRBJ2-7; possible D gene TRBD1, 6 bases. V dropped 4 bases and J dropped 0 bases, with 14 bases sitting between them. There are 15 residues in the CDR3. The germline V gene encodes CDR1 SGHRS and CDR2 YFSETQ. The CDR3 sequence is CASSLLGHRSYEQYF. The CDR3 bases are TGCGCCAGCAGCCTCCTGGGACACCGCTCCTACGAGCAGTACTTC. Looking up the rest from reference TRBV5-1 and TRBJ2-7 gives the full variable domain: KAGVTQTPRYLIKTRGQQVTLSCSPISGHRSVSWYQQTPGQGLQFLFEYFSETQRNKGNFPGRFSGRQFSNSRSEMNVSTLELGDSALYLCASSLLGHRSYEQYFGPGTRLTVT.

V and J are TRBV7-3 and TRBJ2-7; the D call may be TRBD1 or TRBD2 (5 bases each). The length of the CDR3 is 17 residues. The V end was cut by 5 bases, the J end by 3 bases, with 23 bases between. Germline V gene sequence: CDR1 SGHTA, CDR2 FQGTGA. CDR3 in amino acids: CASSRRGNTEKYYEQYF. CDR3 bases: TGTGCCAGCAGCCGCCGGGGCAACACGGAAAAATACTACGAGCAGTACTTC.

The gene calls are TRBV7-8 and TRBJ2-3, with 8 positions matching TRBD2. Germline lookup yields CDR1 SGHVS and CDR2 FQNEAQ. The J segment lost 6 bases and the V segment lost 1 base, leaving 6 bases of the junction unmatched. There are 15 residues in the CDR3. DNA for the CDR3: TGTGCCAGCAGCTTAGTTGGACTAGCAACGGATACGCAGTATTTT. Translated, it gives CASSLVGLATDTQYF.

The V call is TRBV11-2, the J call TRBJ1-4, with D unresolved. Trimming took off 5 bases at V and 0 bases at J, with 13 bases between the two ends. Looked up from germline, CDR1 is SGHAT and CDR2 is FQNNGV. The length of the CDR3 is 16 residues. The CDR3 region is CASSPRPDATNEKLFF. DNA of the CDR3: TGTGCCAGCAGCCCCCGGCCGGATGCAACTAATGAAAAACTGTTTTTT.

This clone was seen only a few times. In the same sample, other DNA sequences code for this CDR3. The J gene is TRBJ1-2, the V gene TRBV11-2; D not certain. The V gene's germline CDR1 is SGHAT and CDR2 FQNNGV. The CDR3 covers 12 residues. V dropped 1 base and J dropped 5 bases, with 5 bases sitting between them. The CDR3, as DNA: TGTGCCAGCAGCTTAGGGGATTATGGCTACACCTTC. Its protein product is CASSLGDYGYTF.

With regard to this clone: The same CDR3 is also encoded by other DNA sequences in this sample. The chain joins TRBV5-4 to TRBJ2-7; the D call may be TRBD1 or TRBD2 (5 bases each). Deletions cut 1 base from V and 0 bases from J, with 8 bases between. Germline V lookup: CDR1 SGHNT, CDR2 YYREEE (reference sequence). There are 14 residues in the CDR3. The CDR3 here is CASSLRGTSYEQYF. DNA for the CDR3: TGTGCCAGCAGCTTGAGAGGGACCTCCTACGAGCAGTACTTC.

This sequence joins TRBV7-2 and TRBJ2-5; no clear D gene. Germline CDR1 and CDR2: SGHTA and FQGNSA. Between the trimmed V and J ends, which lost 1 base and 7 bases, there was a span of 16 bases. The CDR3 extends over 15 amino acids. This CDR3 reads CASSLGSVRSGTQYF. The DNA of the CDR3 is TGTGCCAGCAGCTTAGGGTCAGTAAGATCAGGGACCCAGTACTTC.

Concerning this clone: At the DNA level, this CDR3 is encoded by other sequences in the same sample as well. This chain links TRBV5-1 with TRBJ1-1, with 7 positions matching TRBD1. The length of the CDR3 is 14 residues. J lost 1 base, V lost 3 bases, and 3 bases had no gene match. CDR1 SGHRS and CDR2 YFSETQ come from the germline V gene. The CDR3 DNA reads as TGCGCCAGCAGCTCCGGACAGGCGAACACTGAAGCTTTCTTT. Amino acid sequence: CASSSGQANTEAFF.

The rearrangement joins TRBV4-1 to TRBJ2-3; D gene ambiguous. Germline V gene data show CDR1 as MGHRA and CDR2 as YSYEKL. The CDR3 runs to 15 residues. Trimming shortened V by 2 bases and J by 0 bases, and 9 bases separated the two germline ends. For the CDR3, the DNA is TGCGCCAGCAGCCAAATTCGGGCTAGCACAGATACGCAGTATTTT. Residues: CASSQIRASTDTQYF.

The chain carries TRBV28 and TRBJ2-7; the D gene could be TRBD1 or TRBD2 (5 bases each). The V end was cut by 6 bases, the J end by 0 bases, with 18 bases between. Germline V lookup: CDR1 MDHEN, CDR2 SYDVKM. The CDR3 totals 16 residues. CDR3 region: CASSSGAGTVSYEQYF. CDR3 DNA sequence: TGTGCCAGCAGCTCAGGCGCCGGGACGGTCTCCTACGAGCAGTACTTC.

This clone was detected a few times. V and J are TRBV9 and TRBJ1-1, with 7 nucleotides matching TRBD1. Trimming cost V 3 bases and J 2 bases; bases outside gene matches: 7. The CDR3 length is 15 residues. Germline V CDR1 and CDR2: SGDLS, YYNGEE. CDR3 sequence reads: CASSDRQGVNTEAFF. The CDR3 bases are TGTGCCAGCAGCGACCGACAGGGAGTAAACACTGAAGCTTTCTTT.

The chain uses TRBV11-1 and TRBJ2-1; 10 bases are a match to TRBD2. J was trimmed by 4 bases and V by 2 bases; bases with no gene match: 11. Germline CDR1 reads SGHAT; CDR2 reads FQDESV (reference sequence). The CDR3 contains 18 residues. Here the CDR3 DNA reads TGTGCCAGCAGCTTATTCGTCACTAGCGGGGTTCAATACAATGAGCAGTTCTTC. Amino acid sequence: CASSLFVTSGVQYNEQFF.

This clone was recorded at least ten times. The chain has TRBV19 and TRBJ1-4; D is unclear. The CDR3 is 14 residues long. Per germline, CDR1 LNHDA and CDR2 SQIVND (reference sequence). The germline V and J ends were trimmed by 3 bases and 3 bases, with 8 bases remaining between them. CDR3 nucleotides: TGTGCCAGTAGTATGATGGCCGCTAATGAAAAACTGTTTTTT. Translated, it gives CASSMMAANEKLFF.

The J gene is TRBJ2-1, the V gene TRBV5-6; tentatively, D is TRBD2 (5 bases). The CDR3 runs to 14 residues. V lost 0 bases and J lost 9, with 13 bases in between. The germline gives CDR1 SGHDT, CDR2 YYEEEE. The CDR3: CASSLAAGAGEQFF. In DNA form, the CDR3 reads TGTGCCAGCAGCTTGGCCGCAGGCGCGGGTGAGCAGTTCTTC.